The subject of this entry is one T cell receptor (beta chain). The table lists this clonotype with many counts. This clone's antigen is unknown. No base quality information exists; no much larger clone differs at one position. Trimming takes 7 bases from V and 0 bases from J, and the germline ends sit 19 bases apart. The CDR3 numbers 17 residues from cysteine through phenylalanine. The DNA shown is the 51-base CDR3, in frame from base 1. In the germline V gene, CDR1 corresponds to MDHEN and CDR2 to SYDVKM. The data were obtained in a study of T-cell reconstitution after alpha-beta-depleted transplantation in children (dated by TCRdb to 2016 to 2017). Concerning the study at large: Using TCR repertoire profiling, the study quantitatively followed how T-cell immune reconstitution unfolded in children after TCRalphabeta/CD19-depleted allogeneic hematopoietic cell transplantation. Points the paper makes about the study in general: In some patients, the high TCRbeta diversity seen at day 60 was put down to recipient T cells and intrathymic progenitors that had survived conditioning. The frequencies of hyperexpanded clones fell over the following months, and after one year, T-cell counts and TCRbeta diversity were mostly attributed to newly produced T cells. Apparently early alphabetaT-cell count recovery about two months after transplant reportedly relied on only several hundred rapidly expanded clones derived from non-depleted graft cells.

The intended sense of this specimen's time point label: day 60 (about 2 months) after transplantation. This specimen's treatment or condition label, interpreted: allogeneic hematopoietic cell transplantation with graft depleted of TCRalphabeta T cells and CD19 B cells. TCRalphabeta/CD19-depleted allogeneic hematopoietic cell grafts were given to the transplant recipients, all of whom were children. Library prep was done by PCR. Sequencing relied on an Illumina HiSeq 2500. TCR libraries were prepared with molecular barcoding, using unique molecular identifiers to normalize TCRbeta repertoire quantification. TCRdb's own reprocessing of the public reads used fastp at Q25 and MiXCR and kept productive beta chains. Rows with one shared CDR3 protein collapse into an entry with the most common genes and DNA. The sample table contains 100,000 or so distinct CDR3 sequences; only one count was recorded for less than 6% of them. The top ten clonotypes cover about 6.1% of the sample.

This material consisted of PBMCs, mostly from graft donor cells, taken 60 days after TCRalphabeta/CD19-depleted stem cell transplant. The source is a female patient aged 2-10 years who had a stem cell transplant for Fanconi anemia, so the T cells may come from the graft donor. The rearranged segments are TRBV28 and TRBJ2-1, with the D gene uncertain. Read as DNA, the sequence is TGTGCCAGCACCCGGTGGAAGGGCCCAAACTCCTACAATGAGCAGTTCTTC. This yields the protein CASTRWKGPNSYNEQFF.